A selection of T cell receptor beta chains follows, all from one sample in a study of cytomegalovirus exposure and HLA in healthy donors. Sequenced by immunoSEQ multiplex PCR; TCRdb stores in-frame clones only, minus some. The table includes some 170,000 clones, more than 75% detected once. Sequenced input: PBMCs. These receptors were obtained from a girl under 18 in good health and CMV-seropositive. Both conserved end residues are part of each CDR3. The order of the fields is J gene, clone size, D gene, V gene, CDR3 protein, CDR3 DNA. D genes are given only for firm matches. Size values are once, few and many counts, or a class for expanded clones, and some rows have none.

J gene: TRBJ2-5
clone size: -
D gene: -
V gene: TRBV14
CDR3 protein: CASSPADRTVRGETQYF
CDR3 DNA: TGTGCCAGCAGCCCCGCAGACAGGACAGTACGAGGGGAGACCCAGTACTTC

J gene: TRBJ2-4
clone size: -
D gene: TRBD1
V gene: TRBV6-5
CDR3 protein: CASSYRRDRGDIQYF
CDR3 DNA: TGTGCCAGCAGTTACCGCCGGGACAGGGGTGACATTCAGTACTTC

J gene: TRBJ1-2
clone size: -
D gene: TRBD1
V gene: TRBV19
CDR3 protein: CASSIPWGTAFYGYTF
CDR3 DNA: TGTGCCAGTAGTATCCCTTGGGGGACAGCCTTCTATGGCTACACCTTC

J gene: TRBJ2-7
clone size: -
D gene: -
V gene: TRBV7-2
CDR3 protein: CATQRGPSSYEQYF
CDR3 DNA: TGTGCCACCCAAAGGGGCCCTTCGTCCTACGAGCAGTACTTC

J gene: TRBJ2-1
clone size: -
D gene: -
V gene: TRBV29-1
CDR3 protein: CSVFRGAGPYNEQFF
CDR3 DNA: TGCAGCGTTTTCCGGGGAGCGGGCCCCTACAATGAGCAGTTCTTC

J gene: TRBJ1-2
clone size: -
D gene: -
V gene: TRBV5-1
CDR3 protein: CASRRGPSGGYTF
CDR3 DNA: TGCGCCAGCCGGCGGGGCCCTAGTGGGGGCTACACCTTC

J gene: TRBJ1-1
clone size: -
D gene: -
V gene: TRBV5-4
CDR3 protein: CASSHRGEGTEAFF
CDR3 DNA: TGTGCCAGCAGCCACCGAGGGGAGGGGACTGAAGCTTTCTTT

J gene: TRBJ1-3
clone size: -
D gene: TRBD1
V gene: TRBV6-6
CDR3 protein: CASKGQPEDTIYF
CDR3 DNA: TGTGCCAGTAAGGGACAGCCCGAGGACACCATATATTTT

J gene: TRBJ1-1
clone size: -
D gene: TRBD1
V gene: TRBV27
CDR3 protein: CASSPTRDSARGTEAFF
CDR3 DNA: TGTGCCAGCAGCCCTACCCGTGATTCCGCCAGGGGGACTGAAGCTTTCTTT

J gene: TRBJ2-3
clone size: few
D gene: -
V gene: TRBV6-5
CDR3 protein: CASTPSSTDTQYF
CDR3 DNA: TGTGCCAGCACCCCTAGCAGCACAGATACGCAGTATTTT

J gene: TRBJ2-7
clone size: few
D gene: TRBD2
V gene: TRBV7-9
CDR3 protein: CASSHTSGGLEQYF
CDR3 DNA: TGTGCCAGCAGCCACACTAGCGGGGGCTTGGAGCAGTACTTC

J gene: TRBJ2-1
clone size: -
D gene: -
V gene: TRBV20-1
CDR3 protein: CSARLDNEQFF
CDR3 DNA: TGCAGTGCTCGACTAGACAATGAGCAGTTCTTC